Below are 16 T cell receptor beta chains sequenced from a single sample in a study of early T cells in non-severe SARS-CoV-2 infection. TCRdb recomputed calls from the 5' RACE reads with MiXCR, one row per CDR3 protein. The sample lists approximately 70,000 distinct CDR3 sequences; 10% to 15% were seen once. The sample comprised whole blood. The receptors were sampled from an adult who was a healthcare worker with PCR-confirmed SARS-CoV-2 infection or an uninfected control (not recorded which).

This clonotype has only a few counts. The chain has TRBV3-1 and TRBJ1-1; 10 nucleotides line up with TRBD1. The germline gives CDR1 LGHDT, CDR2 YNNKEL (reference sequence). This CDR3 contains 13 residues. With V trimmed by 1 base and J by 10 bases, 3 bases remained unmatched. CDR3 protein: CASSQAGTGAAFF. CDR3 in DNA: TGTGCCAGCAGCCAAGCCGGGACAGGGGCAGCTTTCTTT.

This clonotype was recorded many times. J is TRBJ1-1 and V is TRBV12-3 or TRBV12-4; 9 nucleotides align to TRBD1. V shed 7 bases and J 0 bases; nucleotides not matched to a gene: 15. The CDR3 runs to 18 residues. The CDR3: CASNSWDRAILLNTEAFF. CDR3 coding DNA: TGTGCCAGCAATTCCTGGGACAGGGCCATTCTTTTGAACACTGAAGCTTTCTTT.

This clonotype showed up many times. This chain connects TRBV4-1 to TRBJ2-7, with D hard to call. The CDR3 runs 16 residues. Germline CDR1 is MGHRA and CDR2 is YSYEKL. Deletions cut 4 bases from V and 2 bases from J, with 18 bases between. The CDR3, as DNA: TGCGCCAGCAGCCCAGTCGTGGTGGGCAGAACCTACGAGCAGTACTTC. Protein product: CASSPVVVGRTYEQYF.

Only a few counts were recorded for this clonotype. The V call is TRBV29-1, the J call TRBJ2-7; the D gene is possibly TRBD2 (5 bases). CDR3 length equals 12 residues. Germline V gene lookup returns CDR1 SQVTM and CDR2 ANQGSEA. The V end lost 7 bases, the J end lost 2 bases, and 12 bases lay between the germline ends. The CDR3 DNA reads TGCAGCGCCCGACTATTTACCTACGAGCAGTACTTC. Translated: CSARLFTYEQYF.

The gene calls are TRBV4-3 and TRBJ2-4, with D unresolved. Between the trimmed V and J ends, which lost 2 bases and 8 bases, there was a span of 10 bases. This CDR3 is 13 amino acids long. Germline V gene data show CDR1 as LGHNA and CDR2 as YSLEER. The CDR3 sequence: CASSQIAGDIQYF. The CDR3, as DNA: TGCGCCAGCAGCCAAATTGCCGGAGACATTCAGTACTTC.

This clonotype was counted ten times or more. This rearrangement joins TRBV10-3 to TRBJ2-2; 8 bases map to TRBD2. J gave up 2 bases and V 6 bases, and 5 bases lay outside the gene matches. Germline V CDR1 and CDR2: ENHRY, SYGVKD. The CDR3 has 15 residues. In DNA, the CDR3 is TGTGCCATCAGCCGACTAGCGCGAAACACCGGGGAGCTGTTTTTT. It translates to CAISRLARNTGELFF.

This clonotype was recorded a few times. The chain uses TRBV7-2 and TRBJ2-3; 10 bases agree with TRBD2. Germline-derived CDR1 and CDR2 are SGHTA and FQGNSA. The CDR3 sequence is 19 residues long. V lost 3 bases to trimming and J lost 4 bases; unmatched junction nucleotides: 16. This CDR3 is CASSFYSGRLQSRSDTQYF. The CDR3 region has the DNA TGTGCCAGCAGCTTCTATAGCGGGAGGTTACAATCTCGGTCAGATACGCAGTATTTT.

This clonotype showed up just a few times. The chain recombines TRBV7-2 with TRBJ2-1, with D tentatively TRBD1 (6 bases). Germline values: CDR1 SGHTA, CDR2 FQGNSA. Deletions cut 1 base from V and 2 bases from J, with 9 bases between. CDR3 size: 15 residues. CDR3 sequence: CASSLDGTPYNEQFF. The CDR3 nucleotides read TGTGCCAGCAGCTTAGACGGGACACCCTACAATGAGCAGTTCTTC.

This clonotype was seen ten or more times. For the CDR3, the DNA is TGTGCCAGCAGCTTGGGGGTGGCCACTGAAGCTTTCTTT. Translating gives CASSLGVATEAFF. The chain couples TRBV5-5 to TRBJ1-1; D not resolved. The CDR3 loop spans 13 amino acids. The V and J ends lost 0 bases and 4 bases respectively, with 7 bases between them. The germline CDR1 and CDR2 sequences are SGHKS and YYEKEE (reference sequence).

This clonotype appeared many times. The V call is TRBV13, the J call TRBJ1-4; 8 bases are a match to TRBD1. The germline CDR1 and CDR2 sequences are PRHDT and FYEKMQ (reference sequence). The CDR3 sequence is 19 residues long. After removal of 4 bases from V and 0 bases from J, the junction contained 13 bases not matched to a gene. The CDR3 spells CASSWRQGRFSATNEKLFF. CDR3 coding DNA: TGTGCCAGCAGCTGGAGACAGGGGAGGTTCTCCGCAACTAATGAAAAACTGTTTTTT.

About this clonotype itself: With a much larger clone just one base away, this may be a read error. The V and J genes are TRBV11-2 and TRBJ2-6; tentative D call: TRBD1 (5 bases). The germline gives CDR1 SGHAT, CDR2 FQNNGV. The CDR3 is 14 amino acids. DNA of the CDR3: TGTGCCAGCAGCTTCAACTCTGGGGCCAGCGTCCTGACTTTC. Translated: CASSFNSGASVLTF.

The V gene is TRBV27, the J gene TRBJ2-3; weak D call: TRBD2 (7 bases). The CDR3 covers 15 residues. Germline values: CDR1 MNHEY, CDR2 SMNVEV (reference sequence). V lost 11 bases and J lost 1, with 19 bases in between. For the CDR3, the DNA is TGTGCCGTACGCTCATGGGGGGGGCGCACAGATACGCAGTATTTT. This gives the protein CAVRSWGGRTDTQYF.

This clonotype has a count of ten or more. The rearrangement uses TRBV4-2 and TRBJ1-6; 7 bases line up with TRBD1. The CDR3 totals 14 residues. In germline, CDR1 is LGHNA, CDR2 YNFKEQ. J lost 8 bases, V lost 1 base, and 2 bases had no gene match. CDR3 in amino acids: CASSQGDRDSPLHF. In nucleotides, the CDR3 is TGTGCCAGCAGCCAAGGCGACAGGGATTCACCCCTCCACTTT.

This clonotype was recorded at least ten times. The chain carries TRBV5-1 and TRBJ2-6; no firm D call. V shed 1 base and J shed 1 base, with 9 bases lying between them. The CDR3 consists of 16 residues. Germline CDR1 is SGHRS and CDR2 is YFSETQ. The CDR3 loop is CASSLLGLSGANVLTF. In DNA form, the CDR3 reads TGCGCCAGCAGCTTGTTAGGATTATCTGGGGCCAACGTCCTGACTTTC.

This clonotype occurred many times. The rearrangement links TRBV25-1 to TRBJ2-1; D perhaps matches TRBD2 (6 bases). Between the trimmed V and J ends, which lost 1 base and 4 bases, there was a span of 14 bases. CDR1 MGHDK and CDR2 SYGVNS come from the germline V gene. The CDR3 contains 16 residues. The CDR3 nucleotides read TGTGCCAGCAGTGAATCGGGAGCGGGCGTTTACAATGAGCAGTTCTTC. Its protein product is CASSESGAGVYNEQFF.

V and J are TRBV4-3 and TRBJ2-1; perhaps D is TRBD1 or TRBD2 (5 bases each). The CDR3 is 13 residues long. V lost 9 bases to trimming and J lost 7 bases, with 16 bases between them. From germline, CDR1 is LGHNA and CDR2 YSLEER. CDR3 amino acids: CARGVAGPNEQFF. The CDR3 region has the DNA TGCGCCAGGGGGGTGGCGGGCCCGAATGAGCAGTTCTTC.